This TCR beta chain was profiled in a study of glioma-infiltrating T cells. Study-level points and caveats: Above-expected tissue-blood divergence occurred in all gliomas, most in low-grade ones. Tissue and blood shared very few CDR3 sequences.

This clonotype was counted ten times or more. The antigen remains undetermined. TCR alpha and beta CDR3 regions were amplified from RNA using iRepertoire nested multiplex PCR. Input was roughly 100-450 ng of tissue mRNA or PBMC total RNA. TCRdb reprocessed the multiplex PCR reads with MiXCR, giving one entry per CDR3 protein. The sample contains about 140,000 distinct CDR3 sequences, approximately 40% of which appear only once. The clonotype comes from a human donor with low-grade glioma or glioblastoma, undergoing nonglioma brain surgery, or in good health (not recorded which). The sequenced material came from glioma tissue, nonneoplastic brain tissue, or PBMCs (not recorded which).

The CDR3, as DNA: TGTGCCAGCAAACGGAGTCCCCAAGAGACCCAGTACTTC. Translated: CASKRSPQETQYF. V usage is TRBV7-2 and J usage is TRBJ2-5, with D hard to call. The CDR3 length is 13 residues. With 7 bases removed from V and 1 base from J, the gap between germline ends came to 10 bases. CDR1 SGHTA and CDR2 FQGNSA come from the germline V gene.